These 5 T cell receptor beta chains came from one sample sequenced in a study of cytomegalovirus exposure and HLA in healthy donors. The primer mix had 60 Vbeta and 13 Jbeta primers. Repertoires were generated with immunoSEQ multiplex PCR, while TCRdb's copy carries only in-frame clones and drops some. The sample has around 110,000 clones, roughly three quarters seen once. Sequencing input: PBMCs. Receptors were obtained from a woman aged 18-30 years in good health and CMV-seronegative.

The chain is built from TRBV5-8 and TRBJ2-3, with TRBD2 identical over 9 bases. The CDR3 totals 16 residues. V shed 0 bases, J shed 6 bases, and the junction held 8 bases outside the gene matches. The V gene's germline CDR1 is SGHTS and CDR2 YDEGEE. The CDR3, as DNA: TGTGCCAGCAGCTTGGAGGCGGGGGGGCGTTCCGATACGCAGTATTTT. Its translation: CASSLEAGGRSDTQYF. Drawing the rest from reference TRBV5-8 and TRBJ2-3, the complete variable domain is EAGVTQSPTHLIKTRGQQATLRCSPISGHTSVYWYQQALGLGLQFLLWYDEGEERNRGNFPPRFSGRQFPNYSSELNVNALELEDSALYLCASSLEAGGRSDTQYFGPGTRLTVL.

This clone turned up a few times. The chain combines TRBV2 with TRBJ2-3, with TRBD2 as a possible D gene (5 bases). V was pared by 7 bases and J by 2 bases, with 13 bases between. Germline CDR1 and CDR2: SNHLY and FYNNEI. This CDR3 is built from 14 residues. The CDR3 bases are TGTGCCAGCATTGGGCTAGCTTTCACAGATACGCAGTATTTT. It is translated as CASIGLAFTDTQYF.

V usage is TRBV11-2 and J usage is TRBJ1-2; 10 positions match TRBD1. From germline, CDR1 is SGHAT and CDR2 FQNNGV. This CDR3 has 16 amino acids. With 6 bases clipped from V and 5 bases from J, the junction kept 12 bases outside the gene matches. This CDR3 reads CASRAPGQGIAYGYTF. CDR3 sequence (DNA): TGTGCCAGCAGGGCGCCGGGACAGGGGATAGCTTATGGCTACACCTTC.

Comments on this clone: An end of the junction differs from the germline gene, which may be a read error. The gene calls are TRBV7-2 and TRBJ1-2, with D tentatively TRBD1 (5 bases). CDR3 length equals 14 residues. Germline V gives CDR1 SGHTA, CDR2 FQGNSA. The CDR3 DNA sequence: TGTGCCAGCAGCGTAGCGGGGCGGACCTATGGCTACACCTTC. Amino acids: CASSVAGRTYGYTF.

CDR3 nucleotide sequence: TGCAGCGTTATGGACAGGGGTGAGACCCAGTACTTC. Its protein product is CSVMDRGETQYF. This rearrangement joins TRBV29-1 to TRBJ2-5, with TRBD1 identical over 9 bases. V was clipped by 5 bases and J by 5 bases; unmatched bases: 3. There are 12 residues in the CDR3. The germline V gene encodes CDR1 SQVTM and CDR2 ANQGSEA.